This note documents a single T cell receptor (beta chain) sequence. The entry originates in a study of cytomegalovirus exposure and HLA in healthy donors. Germline loops: CDR1 SGDLS, CDR2 YYNGEE. This CDR3 has 12 residues. The V end lost 0 bases, the J end lost 10 bases, and 8 bases lay between the germline ends. PCR involved 60 Vbeta and 13 Jbeta primers. Sequenced by immunoSEQ multiplex PCR; TCRdb stores in-frame clones only, minus some. The sample records under 200,000 clones, approximately 80% being singletons. V usage is TRBV9 and J usage is TRBJ2-1; D is uncertain. The receptor's source is a young man in good health and CMV-seronegative. Specimen: PBMCs. CDR3 sequence: CASSVGRVEQFF. The CDR3 DNA is TGTGCCAGCAGCGTAGGAAGAGTGGAGCAGTTCTTC.